These 32 T cell receptor beta chains were sequenced from one sample in a study of blood T cells in healthy people across ages. Alongside a J-beta primer mix, a sample-barcoded 5' primer served in a second PCR lasting roughly 6 to 11 cycles. In TCRdb, the 5' RACE reads were re-called with MiXCR into one record per CDR3 protein. The repertoire holds 1.5 million to 2 million distinct CDR3 sequences, with about 50% as singletons. The material sequenced was blood. The receptor source for this set is a woman between 40 and 50 years old in good health.

This clonotype was detected a few times. The chain is built from TRBV29-1 and TRBJ2-7; the D is unclear. Trimming pared 6 bases from V and 1 base from J, leaving 7 bases between. Germline V gene data show CDR1 as SQVTM and CDR2 as ANQGSEA. This CDR3 contains 11 residues. This CDR3 reads CSVSLSYEQYF. The CDR3 DNA is TGCAGCGTATCCTTATCCTACGAGCAGTACTTC.

In DNA, the CDR3 is TGTGCCAGCAGCTTGTCACCGGACCGGGCAGATACGCAGTATTTT. Residues: CASSLSPDRADTQYF. The chain combines TRBV5-6 with TRBJ2-3; D remains ambiguous. CDR3 length: 15 amino acids. Looked up from germline, CDR1 is SGHDT and CDR2 is YYEEEE. Trimming left V 1 base short and J 4 bases short, with 13 bases between.

This clonotype was observed at least ten times. V and J are TRBV28 and TRBJ2-7; TRBD1 agrees at 9 bases. Germline CDR1 is MDHEN and CDR2 is SYDVKM. This CDR3 has 17 residues. With V trimmed by 3 bases and J by 3 bases, 12 bases remained unmatched. CDR3 sequence: CASSFDKMTGGVYEQYF. CDR3 nucleotide sequence: TGTGCCAGCAGTTTCGATAAAATGACAGGGGGGGTCTACGAGCAGTACTTC.

The V call is TRBV18, the J call TRBJ1-2; TRBD1 might be the D (5 bases). The ends were cut back, 3 bases at V and 4 bases at J, with 12 bases in the middle. Germline CDR1 KGHSH, CDR2 LQKENI. The length of the CDR3 is 14 residues. The CDR3 nucleotides are TGTGCCAGCTCACCGAAGACAGCCTTCTATGGCTACACCTTC. This sequence encodes CASSPKTAFYGYTF. The complete variable domain, with remaining parts taken from reference TRBV18 and TRBJ1-2, reads NAGVMQNPRHLVRRRGQEARLRCSPMKGHSHVYWYRQLPEEGLKFMVYLQKENIIDESGMPKERFSAEFPKEGPSILRIQQVVRGDSAAYFCASSPKTAFYGYTFGSGTRLTVV.

This rearrangement joins TRBV7-6 to TRBJ2-5; possibly TRBD1 or TRBD2 for D (6 bases each). This CDR3 is built from 15 residues. The V end lost 5 bases, the J end lost 3 bases, and 16 bases lay between the germline ends. CDR1 is SGHVS and CDR2 is FNYEAQ in the germline V gene. In DNA, the CDR3 is TGTGCCAGCAGCATGGAGGGGGGTGGAGAAGAGACCCAGTACTTC. The encoded protein is CASSMEGGGEETQYF.

The table lists this clonotype with a few counts. The chain recombines TRBV3-1 with TRBJ2-5, with 8 bases identical to TRBD1. The CDR3 sequence is 14 residues long. The V gene end was trimmed by 3 bases and the J gene end by 5 bases; junction bases not matched to a gene: 5. Germline CDR1 is LGHDT and CDR2 is YNNKEL (reference sequence). The CDR3 here is CASSQVDRVETQYF. The CDR3 DNA sequence: TGTGCCAGCAGCCAGGTGGACAGGGTGGAGACCCAGTACTTC.

The rearrangement links TRBV20-1 to TRBJ2-5; the match to TRBD2 covers 10 bases. The CDR3 runs to 17 residues. Germline trimming cut 5 bases from V and 3 bases from J; bases unmatched to any gene: 15. From germline, CDR1 is DFQATT and CDR2 SNEGSKA (reference sequence). The CDR3: CSALLAGGRTREETQYF. CDR3 sequence (DNA): TGCAGTGCTCTGTTAGCGGGGGGTCGGACCCGGGAAGAGACCCAGTACTTC.

The chain links TRBV2 to TRBJ2-5; D is undetermined. The better agreement between TRBJ2-7 and the DNA end casts doubt on the J call. Germline CDR1 and CDR2: SNHLY and FYNNEI. The CDR3 extends over 15 amino acids. The CDR3 DNA follows: TGTGCCAGCAGTGAAACAGAACCGGTGGCCTACGAGCAGTACTTC. As protein: CASSETEPVAYEQYF.

This chain joins TRBV5-1 and TRBJ2-3; tentative D call: TRBD1 (5 bases). The CDR3 contains 15 residues. V shed 2 bases and J shed 3 bases, with 13 bases lying between them. In germline, CDR1 is SGHRS, CDR2 YFSETQ. CDR3 amino acids: CASSFQWGATDTQYF. The CDR3 DNA follows: TGCGCCAGCAGCTTTCAATGGGGCGCGACAGATACGCAGTATTTT.

The rearrangement joins TRBV4-3 to TRBJ2-1, with 9 bases lining up with TRBD2. Looked up from germline, CDR1 is LGHNA and CDR2 is YSLEER. CDR3 size: 16 residues. With V trimmed by 3 bases and J by 5 bases, 8 bases remained unmatched. CDR3 coding DNA: TGCGCCAGCAGCCACGCGGGACTAGCTCTGAACAATGAGCAGTTCTTC. It yields the protein CASSHAGLALNNEQFF.

The V gene is TRBV5-1, the J gene TRBJ2-1, with TRBD1 identical over 7 bases. Per the germline V gene, CDR1 is SGHRS and CDR2 is YFSETQ. V was pared by 4 bases and J by 3 bases, with 7 bases of the junction left unmatched. CDR3 length: 15 residues. The DNA of the CDR3 is TGCGCCAGCAGCCAGATCGGGACAGTCTACAATGAGCAGTTCTTC. Its protein is CASSQIGTVYNEQFF.

The J gene is TRBJ2-4, the V gene TRBV9; 7 bases agree with TRBD1. Near its end, the DNA agrees better with TRBJ2-7, so the J call may be wrong. Germline CDR1 reads SGDLS; CDR2 reads YYNGEE. The CDR3 length is 15 residues. The CDR3 coding sequence is TGTGCCAGCAGCGTAGGAGGGGGCGCGTCTAGCGAGCAGTACTTC. It yields the protein CASSVGGGASSEQYF.

The V gene is TRBV6-6, the J gene TRBJ2-1; the D call may be TRBD1 or TRBD2 (5 bases each). The CDR3 loop spans 17 amino acids. The V gene's germline CDR1 is MNHNY and CDR2 SVGAGI (reference sequence). The V end was cut by 0 bases, the J end by 7 bases, with 19 bases between. As DNA, the CDR3 is TGTGCCAGCAGTTACTCGAAGTTAGGGGAGTTAAGAAATGAGCAGTTCTTC. Translated: CASSYSKLGELRNEQFF.

This clonotype was detected once. The V gene is TRBV7-9, the J gene TRBJ2-1, with D perhaps TRBD1 (6 bases). Trimming removed 3 bases at V and 5 bases at J, with 11 bases between. Looked up from germline, CDR1 is SEHNR and CDR2 is FQNEAQ (reference sequence). The CDR3 covers 14 residues. The CDR3 loop reads CASSFGGFDNEQFF. Written as DNA, the CDR3 is TGTGCCAGCAGCTTTGGGGGCTTCGACAATGAGCAGTTCTTC.

J is TRBJ2-7 and V is TRBV7-9; 8 positions agree with TRBD2. J lost 3 bases, V lost 3 bases, and 10 bases had no gene match. Looked up from germline, CDR1 is SEHNR and CDR2 is FQNEAQ (reference sequence). CDR3 length equals 16 residues. In DNA form, the CDR3 reads TGTGCCAGCAGCTTTGGGATGGGACTAGGGGGCTACGAGCAGTACTTC. It yields the protein CASSFGMGLGGYEQYF.

This chain connects TRBV6-1 to TRBJ2-3, with TRBD2 identical over 7 bases. Trimming removed 3 bases from V and 0 bases from J; junction bases left unmatched: 6. The germline V gene has CDR1 MNHNS and CDR2 SASEGT. The CDR3 is 16 amino acids. This CDR3 is CASSDRTSVSTDTQYF. In DNA, the CDR3 is TGTGCCAGCAGTGATCGTACTAGCGTAAGCACAGATACGCAGTATTTT.

The genes are TRBV29-1 and TRBJ1-2, with D uncertain. V dropped 3 bases and J dropped 6 bases, with 14 bases sitting between them. Looked up from germline, CDR1 is SQVTM and CDR2 is ANQGSEA. The CDR3 sequence is 13 residues long. The CDR3 DNA reads TGCAGCGTTGATGAGGGTGCGGGGAATGGCTACACCTTC. This codes for CSVDEGAGNGYTF.

The chain combines TRBV11-2 with TRBJ2-3; D gene unclear. The CDR3 loop spans 15 amino acids. The V and J ends lost 2 bases and 2 bases respectively, with 11 bases between them. CDR1 and CDR2 from the germline V gene are SGHAT and FQNNGV. For the CDR3, the DNA is TGTGCCAGCAGCTTAAGTGGACGGATCACAGATACGCAGTATTTT. The encoded protein is CASSLSGRITDTQYF.

In this sample, this clonotype turned up a few times. This sequence joins TRBV12-3 or TRBV12-4 and TRBJ1-2; D is unclear. V was trimmed by 3 bases and J by 2 bases, leaving 13 bases between them. This CDR3 is 15 amino acids long. The CDR3 nucleotides are TGTGCCAGCAGTTTGGTATCCTCGGCAAACTATGGCTACACCTTC. Translation: CASSLVSSANYGYTF.

The sample holds a few counts of this clonotype. The J gene is TRBJ2-7, the V gene TRBV7-2; D not resolved. Trimming took 5 bases from V and 12 from J, leaving 17 bases between them. The CDR3 runs 12 residues. Germline V lookup: CDR1 SGHTA, CDR2 FQGNSA. In nucleotides, the CDR3 is TGTGCCAGCAGCCAGGTTCCCCCCACACTGTACTTC. It yields the protein CASSQVPPTLYF. The whole variable domain, filled in from reference TRBV7-2 and TRBJ2-7, reads GAGVSQSPSNKVTEKGKDVELRCDPISGHTALYWYRQSLGQGLEFLIYFQGNSAPDKSGLPSDRFSAERTGGSVSTLTIQRTQQEDSAVYLCASSQVPPTLYFGPGTRLTVT.

The chain has TRBV10-2 and TRBJ2-4, with D unclear. The CDR3 consists of 11 residues. Germline V gene data show CDR1 as WSHSY and CDR2 as SAAADI. V was pared by 7 bases and J by 5 bases, with 6 bases between. The CDR3 region has the DNA TGCGCCAGCATGACTCAAAACATTCAGTACTTC. Protein sequence: CASMTQNIQYF.

This clonotype was seen many times. The V and J genes are TRBV27 and TRBJ2-7; D ambiguous. Germline V gene sequence: CDR1 MNHEY, CDR2 SMNVEV (reference sequence). Deletions cut 1 base from V and 8 bases from J, with 6 bases between. CDR3 size: 11 residues. CDR3 loop: CASSLLGKQYF. The CDR3 nucleotides are TGTGCCAGCAGTTTATTGGGGAAGCAGTACTTC.

The V and J genes are TRBV20-1 and TRBJ2-1, with 8 nucleotides matching TRBD2. Unmatched junction bases numbered 6, after V lost 0 bases and J lost 5 bases. CDR1 is DFQATT and CDR2 is SNEGSKA in the germline V gene (reference sequence). This CDR3 is 15 amino acids long. CDR3 bases: TGCAGTGCTAGAGATGGACTAGCCCAGGACAATGAGCAGTTCTTC. It specifies CSARDGLAQDNEQFF.

This clonotype was observed a handful of times. This rearrangement joins TRBV5-4 to TRBJ2-1; TRBD2 aligns across 16 bases. The CDR3 covers 13 residues. V dropped 6 bases and J dropped 10; count of bases not matched to a gene: 1. Germline CDR1 is SGHNT and CDR2 is YYREEE (reference sequence). This CDR3 is CASMGLAGGEQFF. For the CDR3, the DNA is TGTGCCAGCATGGGACTAGCGGGGGGGGAGCAGTTCTTC.

The chain joins TRBV29-1 to TRBJ2-2; D perhaps matches TRBD1 (5 bases). CDR3 length: 15 residues. V dropped 3 bases and J dropped 1 base, with 12 bases sitting between them. In germline, CDR1 is SQVTM, CDR2 ANQGSEA. The CDR3 spells CSVESLGVNTGELFF. CDR3 sequence (DNA): TGCAGCGTTGAGTCTTTAGGGGTGAACACCGGGGAGCTGTTTTTT.

The chain combines TRBV20-1 with TRBJ2-6; 7 bases agree with TRBD2. The trim removed 5 bases at V and 3 bases at J, leaving 19 bases unmatched. This CDR3 contains 19 residues. The germline V gene encodes CDR1 DFQATT and CDR2 SNEGSKA (reference sequence). Written as DNA, the CDR3 is TGCAGTGCTGCCGCCGCCGGAGCGGGGATGATAAATGGGGCCAACGTCCTGACTTTC. Protein: CSAAAAGAGMINGANVLTF.

The chain links TRBV9 to TRBJ2-2; no reliable D call. The CDR3 is 12 amino acids. The V end was cut by 0 bases, the J end by 7 bases, with 4 bases between. Germline V gene data show CDR1 as SGDLS and CDR2 as YYNGEE. The DNA for the CDR3 is TGTGCCAGCAGCGTAGAAAACGGGGAGCTGTTTTTT. This translates into CASSVENGELFF.

This chain uses TRBV4-1 with TRBJ1-1; 7 bases line up with TRBD1. Looked up from germline, CDR1 is MGHRA and CDR2 is YSYEKL. The junction had 7 bases not matched to a gene; V was cut back by 0 bases and J by 6 bases. This CDR3 is built from 15 residues. The CDR3 reads CASSQDLQGSAEAFF. CDR3 DNA sequence: TGCGCCAGCAGCCAAGATCTACAGGGGAGTGCTGAAGCTTTCTTT.

The V gene is TRBV4-3, the J gene TRBJ2-2, with D possibly matching TRBD1 (6 bases). This CDR3 has 17 amino acids. Per germline, CDR1 LGHNA and CDR2 YSLEER. Trimming shortened V by 2 bases and J by 0 bases, and 13 bases separated the two germline ends. The CDR3 reads CASSQTSTGANTGELFF. For the CDR3, the DNA is TGCGCCAGCAGCCAAACCTCGACAGGAGCGAACACCGGGGAGCTGTTTTTT.

This clonotype was observed a handful of times. The chain recombines TRBV28 with TRBJ2-5, with 11 bases matching TRBD1. The CDR3 contains 18 residues. V lost 5 bases to trimming and J lost 3 bases; unmatched junction nucleotides: 14. Germline loops: CDR1 MDHEN, CDR2 SYDVKM. As DNA, the CDR3 is TGTGCCAGCAGTACCTTTACCACGTGGGGACAGGGGGAAGAGACCCAGTACTTC. It yields the protein CASSTFTTWGQGEETQYF.

The chain uses TRBV21-1 and TRBJ2-7; the table assigns TRBD1, which was not confirmed against the DNA. TRBV21-1 constitutes a pseudogene. The CDR3 runs to 20 residues. The CDR3 DNA is TGTGCCAGCAGCAGACTGGGGTTGGAACCGGGACAAAAAAGCTCCTACGAGCAGTACTTC. It codes for CASSRLGLEPGQKSSYEQYF.

This clonotype was picked up a small number of times. The rearrangement uses TRBV12-3 or TRBV12-4 and TRBJ2-5, with D unclear. There are 14 residues in the CDR3. Trimming shortened V by 1 base and J by 5 bases, and 11 bases separated the two germline ends. The CDR3 region is CASSLVYPGETQYF. CDR3 DNA sequence: TGTGCCAGCAGTTTAGTCTACCCCGGGGAGACCCAGTACTTC.